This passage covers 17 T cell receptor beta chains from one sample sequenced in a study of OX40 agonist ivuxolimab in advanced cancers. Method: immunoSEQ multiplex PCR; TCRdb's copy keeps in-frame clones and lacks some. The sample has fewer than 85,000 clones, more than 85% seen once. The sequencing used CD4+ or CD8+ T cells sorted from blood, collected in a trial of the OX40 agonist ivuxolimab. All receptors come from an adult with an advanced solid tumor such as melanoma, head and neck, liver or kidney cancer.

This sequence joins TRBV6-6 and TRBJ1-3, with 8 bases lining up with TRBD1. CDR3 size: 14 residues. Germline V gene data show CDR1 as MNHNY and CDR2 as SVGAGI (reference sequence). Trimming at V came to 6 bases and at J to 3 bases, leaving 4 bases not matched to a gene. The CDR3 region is CASRLGQDGNTIYF. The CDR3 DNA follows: TGTGCCAGCAGATTGGGACAGGATGGAAACACCATATATTTT.

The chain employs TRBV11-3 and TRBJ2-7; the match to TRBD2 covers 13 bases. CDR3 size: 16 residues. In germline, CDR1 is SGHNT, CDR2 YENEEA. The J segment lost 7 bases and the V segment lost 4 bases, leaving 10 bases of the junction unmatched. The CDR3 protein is CASSSGTSGIGAEQYF. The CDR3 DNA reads TGTGCCAGCAGCTCCGGGACTAGCGGGATAGGAGCAGAGCAGTACTTC.

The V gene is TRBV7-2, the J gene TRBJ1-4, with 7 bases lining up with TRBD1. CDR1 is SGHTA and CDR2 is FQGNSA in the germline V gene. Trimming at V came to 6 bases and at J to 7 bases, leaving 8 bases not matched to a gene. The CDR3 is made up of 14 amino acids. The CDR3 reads CASSEQGIGEKLFF. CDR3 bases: TGTGCCAGCAGTGAACAGGGGATTGGTGAAAAACTGTTTTTT.

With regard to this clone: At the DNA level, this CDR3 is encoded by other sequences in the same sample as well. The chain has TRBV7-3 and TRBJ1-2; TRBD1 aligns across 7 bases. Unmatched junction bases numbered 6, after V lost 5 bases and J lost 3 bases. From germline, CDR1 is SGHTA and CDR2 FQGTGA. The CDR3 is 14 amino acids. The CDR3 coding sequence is TGTGCCAGCAGCCCTGGACAGGCGGACTATGGCTACACCTTC. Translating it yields CASSPGQADYGYTF.

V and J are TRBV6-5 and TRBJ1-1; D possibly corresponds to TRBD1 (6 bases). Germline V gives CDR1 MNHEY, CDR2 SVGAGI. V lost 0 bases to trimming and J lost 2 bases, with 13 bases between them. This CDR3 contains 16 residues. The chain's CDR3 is CASSYSRTAGNTEAFF. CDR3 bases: TGTGCCAGCAGTTACTCCCGGACAGCGGGCAACACTGAAGCTTTCTTT.

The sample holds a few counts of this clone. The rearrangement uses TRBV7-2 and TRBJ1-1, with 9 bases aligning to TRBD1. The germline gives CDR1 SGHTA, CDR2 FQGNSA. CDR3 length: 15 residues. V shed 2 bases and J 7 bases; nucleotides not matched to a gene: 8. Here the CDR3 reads CASSLRTGAQGEAFF. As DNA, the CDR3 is TGTGCCAGCAGCTTAAGGACAGGGGCGCAGGGTGAAGCTTTCTTT.

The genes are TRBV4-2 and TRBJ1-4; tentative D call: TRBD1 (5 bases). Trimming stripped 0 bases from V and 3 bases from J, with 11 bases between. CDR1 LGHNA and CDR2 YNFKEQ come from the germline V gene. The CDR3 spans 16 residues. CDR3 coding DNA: TGTGCCAGCAGCCAAGATGATAGGGGAGCTAATGAAAAACTGTTTTTT. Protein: CASSQDDRGANEKLFF.

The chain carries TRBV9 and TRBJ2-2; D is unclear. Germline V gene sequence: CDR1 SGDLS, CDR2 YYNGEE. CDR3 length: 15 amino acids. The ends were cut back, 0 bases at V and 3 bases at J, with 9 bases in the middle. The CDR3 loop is CASSVGATDTGELFF. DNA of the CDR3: TGTGCCAGCAGCGTAGGTGCGACGGACACCGGGGAGCTGTTTTTT.

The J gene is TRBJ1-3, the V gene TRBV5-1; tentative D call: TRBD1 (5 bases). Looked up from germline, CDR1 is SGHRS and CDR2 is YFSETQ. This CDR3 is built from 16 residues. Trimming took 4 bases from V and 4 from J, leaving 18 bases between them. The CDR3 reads CASSGPGTTAGNTIYF. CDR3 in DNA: TGCGCCAGCAGCGGACCCGGGACGACGGCCGGAAACACCATATATTTT.

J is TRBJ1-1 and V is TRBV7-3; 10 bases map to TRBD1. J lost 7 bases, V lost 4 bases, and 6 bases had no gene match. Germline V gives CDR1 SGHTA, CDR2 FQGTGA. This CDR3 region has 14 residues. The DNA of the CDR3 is TGTGCCAGCAGCTCCCGACAGGGGGCGGGTGAAGCTTTCTTT. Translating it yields CASSSRQGAGEAFF.

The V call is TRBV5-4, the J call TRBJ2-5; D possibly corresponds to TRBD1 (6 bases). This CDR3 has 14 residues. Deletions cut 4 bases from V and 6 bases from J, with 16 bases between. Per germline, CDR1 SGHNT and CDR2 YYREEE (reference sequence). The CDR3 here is CASSGDILGKTQYF. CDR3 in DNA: TGTGCCAGCAGCGGGGACATCCTCGGGAAGACCCAGTACTTC.

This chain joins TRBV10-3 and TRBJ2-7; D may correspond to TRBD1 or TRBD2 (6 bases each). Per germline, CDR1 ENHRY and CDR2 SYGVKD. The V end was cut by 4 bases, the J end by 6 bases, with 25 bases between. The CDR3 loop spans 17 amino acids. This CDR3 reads CAISGRGRGAVAVEQYF. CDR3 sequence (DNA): TGTGCCATCAGTGGGAGGGGCAGGGGCGCGGTGGCAGTCGAGCAGTACTTC.

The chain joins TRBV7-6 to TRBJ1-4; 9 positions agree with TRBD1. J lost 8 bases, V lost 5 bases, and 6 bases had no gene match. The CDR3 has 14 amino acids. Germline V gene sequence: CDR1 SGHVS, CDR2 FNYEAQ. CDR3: CASSQGQGREKLFF. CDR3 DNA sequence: TGTGCCAGCAGCCAGGGACAGGGTAGAGAAAAACTGTTTTTT.

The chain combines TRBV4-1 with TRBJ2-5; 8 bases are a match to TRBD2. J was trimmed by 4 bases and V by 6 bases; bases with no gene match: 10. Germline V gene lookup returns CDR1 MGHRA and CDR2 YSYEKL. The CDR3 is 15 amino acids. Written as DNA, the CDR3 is TGCGCCAGCAGTTTTATAGCGGGAACGGGAGAGACCCAGTACTTC. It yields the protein CASSFIAGTGETQYF.

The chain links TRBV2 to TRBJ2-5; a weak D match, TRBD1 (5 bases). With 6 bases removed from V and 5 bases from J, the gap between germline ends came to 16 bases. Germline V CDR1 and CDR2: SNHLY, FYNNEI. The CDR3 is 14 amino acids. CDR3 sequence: CASRGMRQHETQYF. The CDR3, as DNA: TGTGCCAGCAGGGGGATGAGACAGCACGAGACCCAGTACTTC. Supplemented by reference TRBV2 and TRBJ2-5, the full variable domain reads EPEVTQTPSHQVTQMGQEVILRCVPISNHLYFYWYRQILGQKVEFLVSFYNNEISEKSEIFDDQFSVERPDGSNFTLKIRSTKLEDSAMYFCASRGMRQHETQYFGPGTRLLVL.

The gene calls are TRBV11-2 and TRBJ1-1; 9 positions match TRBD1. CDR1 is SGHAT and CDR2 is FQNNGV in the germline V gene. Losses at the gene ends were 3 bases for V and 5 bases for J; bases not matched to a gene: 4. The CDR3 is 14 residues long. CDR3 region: CASSFLDRGTEAFF. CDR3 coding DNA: TGTGCCAGCAGCTTCCTCGACAGGGGGACTGAAGCTTTCTTT.

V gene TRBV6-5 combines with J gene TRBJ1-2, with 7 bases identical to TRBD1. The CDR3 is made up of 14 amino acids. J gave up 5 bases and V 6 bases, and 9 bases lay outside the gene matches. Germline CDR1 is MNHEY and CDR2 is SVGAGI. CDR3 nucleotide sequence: TGTGCCAGCAGACCTGGGACAGCGGGTTATGGCTACACCTTC. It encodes CASRPGTAGYGYTF.